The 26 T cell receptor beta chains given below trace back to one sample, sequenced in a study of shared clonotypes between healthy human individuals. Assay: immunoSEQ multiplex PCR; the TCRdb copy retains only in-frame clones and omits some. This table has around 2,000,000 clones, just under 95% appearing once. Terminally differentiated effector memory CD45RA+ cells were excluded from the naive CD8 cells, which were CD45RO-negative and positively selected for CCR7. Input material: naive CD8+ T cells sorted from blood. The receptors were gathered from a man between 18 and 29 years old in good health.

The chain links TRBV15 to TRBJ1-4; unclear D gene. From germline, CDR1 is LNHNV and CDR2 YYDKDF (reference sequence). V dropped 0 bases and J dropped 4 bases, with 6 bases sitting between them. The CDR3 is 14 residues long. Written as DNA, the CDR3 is TGTGCCACCAGCAGAGAGCAGTATAATGAAAAACTGTTTTTT. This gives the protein CATSREQYNEKLFF.

CDR3 loop: CASSPLQANTGELFF. In DNA, the CDR3 is TGTGCCAGCTCACCGCTTCAGGCGAACACCGGGGAGCTGTTTTTT. The V and J genes are TRBV18 and TRBJ2-2; D is undetermined. Germline V gene data show CDR1 as KGHSH and CDR2 as LQKENI. The V and J ends lost 3 bases and 0 bases respectively, with 8 bases between them. CDR3 size: 15 residues. The full variable domain, its missing parts supplied by reference TRBV18 and TRBJ2-2, is NAGVMQNPRHLVRRRGQEARLRCSPMKGHSHVYWYRQLPEEGLKFMVYLQKENIIDESGMPKERFSAEFPKEGPSILRIQQVVRGDSAAYFCASSPLQANTGELFFGEGSRLTVL.

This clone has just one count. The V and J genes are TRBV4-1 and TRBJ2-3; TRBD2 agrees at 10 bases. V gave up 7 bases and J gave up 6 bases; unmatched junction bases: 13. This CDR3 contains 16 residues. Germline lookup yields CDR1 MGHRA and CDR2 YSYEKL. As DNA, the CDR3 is TGCGCCAGCAAGTCGGAACTAGCGGGACCCAGGGATACGCAGTATTTT. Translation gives CASKSELAGPRDTQYF.

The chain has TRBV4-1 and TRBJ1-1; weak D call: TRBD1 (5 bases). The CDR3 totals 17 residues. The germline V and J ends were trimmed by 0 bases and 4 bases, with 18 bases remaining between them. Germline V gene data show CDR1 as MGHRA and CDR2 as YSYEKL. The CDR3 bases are TGCGCCAGCAGCCAAGAGTCGGGACCTATCCGGAGCACTGAAGCTTTCTTT. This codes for CASSQESGPIRSTEAFF.

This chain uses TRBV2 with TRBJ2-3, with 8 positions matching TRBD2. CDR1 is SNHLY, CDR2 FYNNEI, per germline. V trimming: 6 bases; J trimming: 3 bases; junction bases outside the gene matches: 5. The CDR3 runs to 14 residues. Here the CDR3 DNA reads TGTGCCAGCAGGACTCCGGGGGGGACAGATACGCAGTATTTT. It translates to CASRTPGGTDTQYF. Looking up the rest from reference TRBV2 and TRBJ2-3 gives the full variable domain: EPEVTQTPSHQVTQMGQEVILRCVPISNHLYFYWYRQILGQKVEFLVSFYNNEISEKSEIFDDQFSVERPDGSNFTLKIRSTKLEDSAMYFCASRTPGGTDTQYFGPGTRLTVL.

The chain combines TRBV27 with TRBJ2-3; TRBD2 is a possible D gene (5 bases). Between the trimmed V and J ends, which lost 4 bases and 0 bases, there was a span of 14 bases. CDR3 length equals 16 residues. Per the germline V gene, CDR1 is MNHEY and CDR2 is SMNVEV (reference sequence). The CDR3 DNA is TGTGCCAGCAGTTGGGGAGTTTCCCATAGCACAGATACGCAGTATTTT. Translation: CASSWGVSHSTDTQYF.

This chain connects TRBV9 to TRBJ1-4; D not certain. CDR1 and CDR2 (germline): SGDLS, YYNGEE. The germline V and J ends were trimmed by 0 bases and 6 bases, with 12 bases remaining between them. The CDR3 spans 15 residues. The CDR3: CASSVGLQVDEKLFF. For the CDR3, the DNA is TGTGCCAGCAGCGTAGGACTCCAGGTAGATGAAAAACTGTTTTTT. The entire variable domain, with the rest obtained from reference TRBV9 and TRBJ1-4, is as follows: DSGVTQTPKHLITATGQRVTLRCSPRSGDLSVYWYQQSLDQGLQFLIQYYNGEERAKGNILERFSAQQFPDLHSELNLSSLELGDSALYFCASSVGLQVDEKLFFGSGTQLSVL.

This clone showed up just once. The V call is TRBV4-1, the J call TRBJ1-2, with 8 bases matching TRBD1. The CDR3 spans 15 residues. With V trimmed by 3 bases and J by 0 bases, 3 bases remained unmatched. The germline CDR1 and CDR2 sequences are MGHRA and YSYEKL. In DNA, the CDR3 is TGCGCCAGCAGCCAGCAGGGGGCTACTAACTATGGCTACACCTTC. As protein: CASSQQGATNYGYTF.

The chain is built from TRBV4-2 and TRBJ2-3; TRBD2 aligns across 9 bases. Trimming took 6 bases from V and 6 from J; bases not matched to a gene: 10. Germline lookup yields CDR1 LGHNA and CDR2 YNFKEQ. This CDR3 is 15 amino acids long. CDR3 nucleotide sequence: TGTGCCAGCAGAGGGGGGACTAGCCCCGCGGATACGCAGTATTTT. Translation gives CASRGGTSPADTQYF.

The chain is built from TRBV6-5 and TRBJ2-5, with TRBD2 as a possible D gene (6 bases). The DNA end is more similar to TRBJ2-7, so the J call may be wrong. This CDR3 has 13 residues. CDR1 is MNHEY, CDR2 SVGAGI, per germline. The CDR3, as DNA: TGTGCCAGCGGGTCAGCGGGTATTTACGAGCAGTACTTC. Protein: CASGSAGIYEQYF.

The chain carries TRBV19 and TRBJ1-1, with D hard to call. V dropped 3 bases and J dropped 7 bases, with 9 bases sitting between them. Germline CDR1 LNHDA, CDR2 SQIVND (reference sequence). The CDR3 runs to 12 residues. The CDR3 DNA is TGTGCCAGTAGTATTTTCACAGATGAAGCTTTCTTT. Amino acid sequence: CASSIFTDEAFF.

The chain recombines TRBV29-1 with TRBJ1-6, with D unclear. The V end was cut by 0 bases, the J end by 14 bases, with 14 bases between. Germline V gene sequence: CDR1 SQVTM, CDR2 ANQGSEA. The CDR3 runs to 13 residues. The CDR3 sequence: CSVEDRLLDTLHF. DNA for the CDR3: TGCAGCGTTGAAGATCGTCTCTTAGACACCCTCCACTTT.

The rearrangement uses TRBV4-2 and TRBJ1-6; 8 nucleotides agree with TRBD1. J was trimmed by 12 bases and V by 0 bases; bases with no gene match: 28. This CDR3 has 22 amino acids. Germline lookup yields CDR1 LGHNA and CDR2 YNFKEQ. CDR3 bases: TGTGCCAGCAGCCAAGAGTGGGGGGCGGACAGGGTTTTCGGAGCGTTACACTTACCCCTCCACTTT. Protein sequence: CASSQEWGADRVFGALHLPLHF.

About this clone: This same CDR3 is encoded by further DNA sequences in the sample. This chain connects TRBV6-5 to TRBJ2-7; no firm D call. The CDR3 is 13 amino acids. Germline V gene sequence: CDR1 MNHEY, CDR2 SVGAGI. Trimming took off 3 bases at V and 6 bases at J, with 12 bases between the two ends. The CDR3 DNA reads TGTGCCAGCAGTTATGGGGAAGGACCCGAGCAGTACTTC. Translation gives CASSYGEGPEQYF.

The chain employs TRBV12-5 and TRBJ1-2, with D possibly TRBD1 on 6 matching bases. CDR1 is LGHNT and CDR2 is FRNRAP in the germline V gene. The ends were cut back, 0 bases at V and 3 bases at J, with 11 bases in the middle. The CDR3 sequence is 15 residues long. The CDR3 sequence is CASGLVGGNHYGYTF. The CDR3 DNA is TGTGCTAGTGGTTTGGTAGGGGGGAATCACTATGGCTACACCTTC.

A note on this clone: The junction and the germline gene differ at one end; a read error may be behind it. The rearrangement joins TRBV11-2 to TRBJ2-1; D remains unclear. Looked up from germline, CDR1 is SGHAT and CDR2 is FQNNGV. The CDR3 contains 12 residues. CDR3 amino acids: CASSFSHNEQFF. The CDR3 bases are TGTGCCAGCAGCTTCTCCCACAATGAGCAGTTCTTC.

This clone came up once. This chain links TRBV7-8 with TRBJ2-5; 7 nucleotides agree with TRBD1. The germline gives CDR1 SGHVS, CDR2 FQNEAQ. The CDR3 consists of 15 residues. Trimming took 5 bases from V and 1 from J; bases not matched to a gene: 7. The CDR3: CASSPRTGIQETQYF. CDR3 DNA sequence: TGTGCCAGCAGCCCTCGGACAGGCATCCAAGAGACCCAGTACTTC. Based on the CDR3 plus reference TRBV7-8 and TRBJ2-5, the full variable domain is GAGVSQSPRYKVAKRGQDVALRCDPISGHVSLFWYQQALGQGPEFLTYFQNEAQLDKSGLPSDRFFAERPEGSVSTLKIQRTQQEDSAVYLCASSPRTGIQETQYFGPGTRLLVL.

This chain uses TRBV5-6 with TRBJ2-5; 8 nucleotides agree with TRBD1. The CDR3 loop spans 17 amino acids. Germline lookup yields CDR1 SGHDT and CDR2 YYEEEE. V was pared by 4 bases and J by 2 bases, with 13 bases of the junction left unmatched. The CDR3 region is CASSLPYFGTGQETQYF. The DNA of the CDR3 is TGTGCCAGCAGCCTACCTTACTTTGGGACAGGTCAAGAGACCCAGTACTTC. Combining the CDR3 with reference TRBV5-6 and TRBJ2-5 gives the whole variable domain DAGVTQSPTHLIKTRGQQVTLRCSPKSGHDTVSWYQQALGQGPQFIFQYYEEEERQRGNFPDRFSGHQFPNYSSELNVNALLLGDSALYLCASSLPYFGTGQETQYFGPGTRLLVL.

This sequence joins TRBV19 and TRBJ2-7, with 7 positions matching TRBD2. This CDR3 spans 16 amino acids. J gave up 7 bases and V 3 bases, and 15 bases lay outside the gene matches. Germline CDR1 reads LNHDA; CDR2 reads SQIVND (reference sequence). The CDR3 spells CASSILVGEGLCEQYF. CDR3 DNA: TGTGCCAGTAGTATTCTCGTCGGGGAGGGCCTCTGTGAGCAGTACTTC. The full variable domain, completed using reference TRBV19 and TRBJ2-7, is DGGITQSPKYLFRKEGQNVTLSCEQNLNHDAMYWYRQDPGQGLRLIYYSQIVNDFQKGDIAEGYSVSREKKESFPLTVTSAQKNPTAFYLCASSILVGEGLCEQYFGPGTRLTVT.

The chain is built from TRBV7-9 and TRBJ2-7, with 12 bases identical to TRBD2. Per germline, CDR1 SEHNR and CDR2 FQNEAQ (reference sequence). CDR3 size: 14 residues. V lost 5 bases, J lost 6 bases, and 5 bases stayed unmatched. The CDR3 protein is CASSPTSGSGEQYF. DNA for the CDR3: TGTGCCAGCAGCCCGACTAGCGGGAGTGGCGAGCAGTACTTC.

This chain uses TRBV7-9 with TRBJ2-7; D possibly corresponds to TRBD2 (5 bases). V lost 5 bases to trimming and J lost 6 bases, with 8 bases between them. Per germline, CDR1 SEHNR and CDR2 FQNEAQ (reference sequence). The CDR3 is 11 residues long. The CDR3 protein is CASSPAGEQYF. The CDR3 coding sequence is TGTGCCAGCAGCCCCGCGGGCGAGCAGTACTTC.

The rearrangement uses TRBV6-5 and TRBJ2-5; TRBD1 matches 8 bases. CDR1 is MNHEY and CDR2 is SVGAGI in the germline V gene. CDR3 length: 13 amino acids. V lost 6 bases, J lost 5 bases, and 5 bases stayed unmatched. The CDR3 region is CASRTGESETQYF. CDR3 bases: TGTGCCAGCAGGACAGGGGAGTCGGAGACCCAGTACTTC.

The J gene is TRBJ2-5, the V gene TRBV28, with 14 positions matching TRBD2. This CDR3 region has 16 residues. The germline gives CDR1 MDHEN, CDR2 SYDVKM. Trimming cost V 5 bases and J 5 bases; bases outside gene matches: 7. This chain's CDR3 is CASSPGLAGGSETQYF. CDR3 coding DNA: TGTGCCAGCAGTCCAGGACTAGCGGGGGGTAGTGAGACCCAGTACTTC.

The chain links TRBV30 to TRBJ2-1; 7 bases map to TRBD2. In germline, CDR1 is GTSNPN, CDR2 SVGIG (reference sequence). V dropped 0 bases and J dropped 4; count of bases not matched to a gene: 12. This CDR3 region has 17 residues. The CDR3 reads CAWSVLVGGPIYNEQFF. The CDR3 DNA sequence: TGTGCCTGGAGTGTACTGGTGGGAGGGCCAATTTACAATGAGCAGTTCTTC.

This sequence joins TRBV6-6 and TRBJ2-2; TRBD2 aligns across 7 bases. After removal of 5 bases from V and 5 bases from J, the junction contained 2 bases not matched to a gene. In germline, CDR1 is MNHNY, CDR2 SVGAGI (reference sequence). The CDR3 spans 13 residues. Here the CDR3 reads CASSGGGTGELFF. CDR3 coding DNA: TGTGCCAGCAGTGGGGGAGGGACCGGGGAGCTGTTTTTT.

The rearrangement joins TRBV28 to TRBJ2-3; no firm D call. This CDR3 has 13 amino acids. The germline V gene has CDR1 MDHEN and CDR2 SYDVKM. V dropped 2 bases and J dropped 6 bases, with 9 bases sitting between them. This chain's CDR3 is CASSLSSWDTQYF. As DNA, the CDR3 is TGTGCCAGCAGTTTAAGTTCGTGGGATACGCAGTATTTT.